This paragraph covers one TCR beta chain sequence. This clone was detected a few times. This receptor's antigen is unknown. Per-base qualities were not stored, and no clone one base away is much larger. These data originate in a study of OX40 agonist ivuxolimab in advanced cancers. Regarding the complete study: Ivuxolimab, which targeted the costimulatory receptor OX40 (CD134), was an agonistic, fully human IgG2 monoclonal antibody. Intravenous ivuxolimab was administered to patients every 2 weeks at six dose levels: 0.01, 0.1, 0.3, 1.5, 3 and 10 mg/kg. Of the roughly 52 patients in dose escalation, some 20 had hepatocellular carcinoma, approximately 15 had melanoma, 9 had renal cell carcinoma and 9 had head and neck cancer. In the dose-escalation cohort, 65% to 85% of patients were male, and the mean age was 60 years with a range of roughly 23 to 90. Prior anti-PD-1, anti-PD-L1 or anti-CTLA-4 therapy was permitted, and approximately 41% of dose-escalation patients had received checkpoint inhibitors. Partial responses were achieved by three dose-escalation patients, of whom one had hepatocellular carcinoma and two had cutaneous melanoma. The point of sequencing TCRbeta in the periphery was to test whether ivuxolimab changed TCR sequence diversity and drove clonal T-cell expansion. The paper describes the monotherapy dose-escalation part (N ≈ 51 patients) of the phase I trial of ivuxolimab.

The CDR3 runs 16 residues from the cysteine to the phenylalanine. Just CDR3 DNA is preserved here, 48 bases in frame from base 1. The germline V and J ends show losses of 3 bases and 5 bases respectively, and no gene match explains 8 bases of the junction. CDR1 is given as MDHEN and CDR2 as SYDVKM, both from the germline V gene. Patients with autoimmune disease history or receiving systemic immunosuppression were excluded from the trial. Peripheral blood for TCR sequencing was collected from all dose cohorts at baseline, on cycle 4 day 1, and on cycle 7 day 1. The samples were taken from a phase I, first-in-human, multicenter, open-label dose-escalation trial of ivuxolimab. Adults with locally advanced or metastatic melanoma, renal cell, hepatocellular, or head and neck squamous cell carcinoma were enrolled in the trial. CD4+ and CD8+ T cells were sorted separately from peripheral blood before TCR sequencing.

Genomic DNA was extracted from sorted cells for sequencing of the TCRbeta CDR3 region. The immunoSEQ Assay was used for sequencing of TCRbeta CDR3 regions. TCRdb provides this immuneACCESS table in a form limited to in-frame rearrangements. Some clones are lacking; in checked studies, under half of them reflect an unresolved V gene, and why the rest are absent is not known. Recorded for this sample are 72,000 or so clones; roughly 84% of them occurred a single time. Approximately 0.25% of the sample belongs to the ten largest clones. Overall results and qualifications from the work: The antigen specificity of the clonally expanded peripheral T cells was not determined. At doses from 0.1 to 3.0 mg/kg, clonal expansion was seen in both CD4+ and CD8+ blood T cells between baseline and week 6. Low levels of normalized T-cell clonal expansion were also seen in some patients who did not respond. In the 0.1-3.0 mg/kg groups, partial responders had among the lowest normalized peripheral clonal expansion, particularly in CD8+ T cells. After ivuxolimab, expanded clones were on average more numerous among CD8+ T cells than among CD4+ T cells.

The sequencing used CD4+ or CD8+ T cells sorted from blood, collected in a trial of the OX40 agonist ivuxolimab. This receptor chain uses TRBV28 and TRBJ1-5, and 9 bases in between align with TRBD1. The sequence came from an adult with an advanced solid tumor such as melanoma, head and neck, liver or kidney cancer. The CDR3 corresponds to CASSFISGQGDQPQHF. The DNA sequence is TGTGCCAGCAGTTTCATATCGGGACAGGGTGATCAGCCCCAGCATTTT.